This entry describes one T cell receptor (beta chain). The length of the CDR3 is 16 residues. Germline assignment: CDR1 SGHTA and CDR2 FQGTGA. Losses at the gene ends were 3 bases for V and 3 bases for J; bases not matched to a gene: 8. The sample originates from a study of blood T cell repertoires in COVID-19. Background on the study: The analysed material was cDNA or gDNA that came from T cells, B-cell-depleted T cells, or PBMCs.

TCRdb's table, derived via immunoSEQ multiplex PCR, lists solely in-frame clones and lacks some. The table has roughly 150,000 clones, approximately 80% seen once. The study drew participants aged about 18 to 89 years from around 24 US areas. Cohorts were assigned according to the clinical history that participants reported. Donors in Cohort 3 counted as recovered after two negative PCRs, clearance, or symptom resolution. The sequence was collected from a woman between 50 and 59 years old who had recovered from COVID-19. Sequencing was done on a sample of PBMCs or T cells enriched from blood (not recorded which). V gene TRBV7-3 combines with J gene TRBJ2-3; TRBD1 matches at 8 bases. CDR3 DNA sequence: TGTGCCAGCAGCTTCGGACAGGGCAGCGGGACAGATACGCAGTATTTT. Amino acid sequence: CASSFGQGSGTDTQYF.